Reported below is one TCR beta chain. Some clones are missing from TCRdb's copy, which holds only in-frame ones; the method was immunoSEQ multiplex PCR. The sample yields some 14,000 clones, about four fifths seen once. The CDR3 has 13 residues. V dropped 4 bases and J dropped 13; count of bases not matched to a gene: 9. Germline V gene data show CDR1 as SGHDT and CDR2 as YYEEEE. This entry is derived from a study of blood T cell repertoires in COVID-19. The chain carries TRBV5-6 and TRBJ2-3; 10 bases are shared with TRBD1. This sequence was found in a human donor in a cohort sampled during active COVID-19. The sequenced material came from peripheral blood. CDR3 coding DNA: TGTGCCAGCAGCCGGACAGGGGGTAGTCGGAAGTATTTT. Residues: CASSRTGGSRKYF.